One and the same sample provided the 31 T cell receptor beta chains below, sequenced in a study of T-cell memory formation after mild COVID-19. TCRdb re-called the 5' RACE reads with MiXCR, one entry per CDR3 protein. Among roughly 160,000 distinct CDR3 sequences listed, 11% were seen once. The source material was PBMCs or a T cell subset sorted from them (not recorded which). The receptors were sampled from a man between 18 and 35 years old who had mild COVID-19 (a few samples of this study predate the infection). Cell type and time point are not known.

The rearrangement links TRBV7-2 to TRBJ2-7, with 7 bases identical to TRBD2. V shed 2 bases, J shed 7 bases, and the junction held 14 bases outside the gene matches. The length of the CDR3 is 16 residues. The germline gives CDR1 SGHTA, CDR2 FQGNSA. The CDR3 sequence is CASSLNAGTTPGEQYF. The CDR3 bases are TGTGCCAGCAGCTTAAACGCCGGGACTACCCCTGGGGAGCAGTACTTC.

This clonotype was seen a few times. The V call is TRBV6-5, the J call TRBJ1-2, with a tentative D call TRBD1 (5 bases). The CDR3 is made up of 16 amino acids. The germline V gene has CDR1 MNHEY and CDR2 SVGAGI. Trimming cost V 6 bases and J 7 bases, with 24 bases left between them. CDR3 region: CASSPVPQGELTGYTF. For the CDR3, the DNA is TGTGCCAGCAGCCCAGTCCCCCAGGGAGAGCTCACTGGCTACACCTTC.

CDR3 in DNA: TGCGCCAGCAGCCAAGTTTATAAGGGACTCTATAGCAATCAGCCCCAGCATTTT. It codes for CASSQVYKGLYSNQPQHF. The rearrangement uses TRBV4-1 and TRBJ1-5, with D perhaps matching TRBD1 (5 bases). V was clipped by 1 base and J by 0 bases, with 16 bases between them. The CDR3 sequence is 18 residues long. Germline-derived CDR1 and CDR2 are MGHRA and YSYEKL.

The J gene is TRBJ1-2, the V gene TRBV29-1; D gene unclear. The CDR3 is 12 amino acids. In germline, CDR1 is SQVTM, CDR2 ANQGSEA. V gave up 4 bases and J gave up 2 bases, with 8 bases separating them. DNA for the CDR3: TGCAGCGTTGGCGACATAAACTATGGCTACACCTTC. Protein: CSVGDINYGYTF.

This clonotype was counted at least ten times. The chain employs TRBV24-1 and TRBJ2-1, with 10 bases lining up with TRBD2. Trimming removed 9 bases from V and 10 bases from J; junction bases left unmatched: 8. The CDR3 runs to 13 residues. Germline loops: CDR1 KGHDR, CDR2 SFDVKD. CDR3 sequence: CATGRAGGLEQFF. The DNA for the CDR3 is TGTGCCACCGGGCGAGCGGGGGGGCTCGAGCAGTTCTTC.

This clonotype was recorded at least ten times. The chain recombines TRBV24-1 with TRBJ2-5; D is ambiguous. The CDR3 sequence is 13 residues long. Trimming left V 4 bases short and J 4 bases short, with 9 bases between. Germline V gives CDR1 KGHDR, CDR2 SFDVKD. The CDR3, as DNA: TGTGCCACCAGTGAGGCCGGGTCAGAGACCCAGTACTTC. Translation: CATSEAGSETQYF.

The chain combines TRBV4-3 with TRBJ1-6, with D tentatively TRBD1 (5 bases). There are 15 residues in the CDR3. Looked up from germline, CDR1 is LGHNA and CDR2 is YSLEER. The V gene lost 0 bases and the J gene lost 9 bases, with 12 bases spanning the gap. The CDR3 loop is CASSQDLGGVSPLHF. The CDR3 nucleotides read TGCGCCAGCAGCCAAGATCTAGGAGGGGTTTCACCCCTCCACTTT.

The J gene is TRBJ2-7, the V gene TRBV3-2. TRBV3-2 is assigned pseudogene status. There are 15 residues in the CDR3. DNA of the CDR3: TGTGCCAGCAGCCACGTCGGTCACCCACCCTACGAGCAGTACTTC. Amino acid sequence: CASSHVGHPPYEQYF.

This clonotype was seen a handful of times. The chain couples TRBV6-6 to TRBJ1-1, with D uncertain. Looked up from germline, CDR1 is MNHNY and CDR2 is SVGAGI (reference sequence). Deletions cut 4 bases from V and 11 bases from J, with 17 bases between. The CDR3 spans 13 residues. CDR3 nucleotide sequence: TGTGCCAGCAGTTCCAGTTTGGGGTCGGGCGCTTTCTTT. This encodes CASSSSLGSGAFF.

The gene calls are TRBV20-1 and TRBJ1-1; a weak D match, TRBD1 (5 bases). CDR3 length equals 13 residues. Per germline, CDR1 DFQATT and CDR2 SNEGSKA (reference sequence). DNA for the CDR3: TGCAGGGCCCACGGGGGTGCGGACACTGAAGCTTTCTTT. It translates to CRAHGGADTEAFF.

The gene calls are TRBV5-4 and TRBJ2-7; D is possibly TRBD1 or TRBD2 (5 bases each). CDR1 SGHNT and CDR2 YYREEE come from the germline V gene (reference sequence). The CDR3 sequence is 15 residues long. The CDR3 sequence: CASSPHPGPSYEQYV. The CDR3, as DNA: TGTGCCAGCAGCCCACACCCGGGGCCCTCCTATGAGCAGTACGTC.

In this sample, this clonotype turned up a few times. The chain couples TRBV7-3 to TRBJ1-1; possible D gene TRBD1, 6 bases. CDR3 length: 15 residues. In germline, CDR1 is SGHTA, CDR2 FQGTGA. V was trimmed by 5 bases and J by 9 bases, leaving 22 bases between them. CDR3 in amino acids: CASSPTASDRAKAFF. In DNA, the CDR3 is TGTGCCAGCAGCCCAACTGCCTCGGACAGAGCAAAAGCTTTCTTT.

This clonotype was counted between two and nine times. V usage is TRBV5-1 and J usage is TRBJ1-6; TRBD1 might be the D (6 bases). Germline CDR1 is SGHRS and CDR2 is YFSETQ. The germline V and J ends were trimmed by 3 bases and 10 bases, with 20 bases remaining between them. The CDR3 is made up of 16 amino acids. This CDR3 reads CASSYRSGTQRSPLHF. The CDR3 DNA sequence: TGCGCCAGCAGCTACCGATCCGGGACACAGCGGTCACCCCTCCACTTT.

The sample holds a few counts of this clonotype. The V and J genes are TRBV7-2 and TRBJ1-5; weak D call: TRBD1 (5 bases). Germline V gene data show CDR1 as SGHTA and CDR2 as FQGNSA. V was shortened by 1 base and J by 0 bases, with 10 bases between the two germline ends. The CDR3 runs 16 residues. In DNA, the CDR3 is TGTGCCAGCAGCTTAGAGACAGTCTATAGCAATCAGCCCCAGCATTTT. Protein sequence: CASSLETVYSNQPQHF.

This rearrangement joins TRBV11-1 to TRBJ2-1; D remains ambiguous. V lost 5 bases, J lost 8 bases, and 22 bases lay in between. Germline V gene sequence: CDR1 SGHAT, CDR2 FQDESV (reference sequence). The CDR3 totals 16 residues. CDR3 loop: CASSPRRQNQMDEQFF. DNA of the CDR3: TGTGCCAGCAGCCCGAGACGGCAGAACCAAATGGATGAGCAGTTCTTC. Variable domain in full (rest from reference TRBV11-1 and TRBJ2-1): EAEVAQSPRYKITEKSQAVAFWCDPISGHATLYWYRQILGQGPELLVQFQDESVVDDSQLPKDRFSAERLKGVDSTLKIQPAELGDSAMYLCASSPRRQNQMDEQFFGPGTRLTVL.

DNA for the CDR3: TGTGCCAGCATATTACTAGCGGGGTCCAATGAGCAGTTCTTC. Encoded protein: CASILLAGSNEQFF. The chain is built from TRBV5-5 and TRBJ2-1; 10 positions match TRBD2. From germline, CDR1 is SGHKS and CDR2 YYEKEE (reference sequence). The CDR3 contains 14 residues. J lost 6 bases, V lost 6 bases, and 6 bases had no gene match.

This clonotype appeared many times. V and J are TRBV7-3 and TRBJ2-3; 10 nucleotides align to TRBD1. With 2 bases clipped from V and 2 bases from J, the junction kept 4 bases outside the gene matches. The CDR3 has 16 amino acids. CDR1 and CDR2 from the germline V gene are SGHTA and FQGTGA. This CDR3 reads CASSLSGTGVTDTQYF. The CDR3 DNA sequence: TGTGCCAGCAGCTTATCCGGGACAGGGGTCACAGATACGCAGTATTTT.

The V call is TRBV20-1, the J call TRBJ2-7; TRBD1 matches at 8 bases. The germline V gene has CDR1 DFQATT and CDR2 SNEGSKA (reference sequence). The V segment lost 3 bases and the J segment 6 bases; nucleotides outside the gene matches: 10. CDR3 length: 14 residues. CDR3 bases: TGCAGTGCTAGGTGGACAGGGAAAGGGATCGAGCAGTACTTC. Translated: CSARWTGKGIEQYF.

The rearrangement links TRBV10-3 to TRBJ2-5, with unresolved D. Trimming removed 4 bases at V and 5 bases at J, with 8 bases between. This CDR3 contains 12 residues. The V gene's germline CDR1 is ENHRY and CDR2 SYGVKD. Written as DNA, the CDR3 is TGTGCCATCAGTGCGATGGGTGAGACCCAGTACTTC. It yields the protein CAISAMGETQYF.

This clonotype has more than one count but fewer than ten. The chain couples TRBV9 to TRBJ2-3; D not certain. CDR1 and CDR2 (germline): SGDLS, YYNGEE. The CDR3 covers 15 residues. The ends were cut back, 0 bases at V and 0 bases at J, with 8 bases in the middle. The CDR3 DNA is TGTGCCAGCAGCGTAGGCGGCAGGAGCACAGATACGCAGTATTTT. Translated, it gives CASSVGGRSTDTQYF.

This clonotype occurred many times. The V call is TRBV7-2, the J call TRBJ2-1, with D perhaps matching TRBD2 (5 bases). The germline gives CDR1 SGHTA, CDR2 FQGNSA. This CDR3 has 14 amino acids. Trimming left V 4 bases short and J 9 bases short, with 16 bases between. The CDR3 DNA follows: TGTGCCAGCAGCTCCCGGACGGGGTATGGTGAGCAGTTCTTC. It specifies CASSSRTGYGEQFF.

This clonotype has more than one count but fewer than ten. The CDR3 protein is CATRFWGRNGRKDYSNQPQHF. As DNA, the CDR3 is TGTGCCACTCGGTTCTGGGGGCGAAACGGCCGCAAAGACTATAGCAATCAGCCCCAGCATTTT. V is TRBV6-2 or TRBV6-3 and J is TRBJ1-5; a possible D gene is TRBD1 (6 bases). The V end was cut by 10 bases, the J end by 0 bases, with 34 bases between. This CDR3 is 21 amino acids long. CDR1 MNHEY and CDR2 SVGEGT come from the germline V gene.

With regard to this clonotype: This may stem from a read error, because a much larger clone lies one nucleotide away. The chain has TRBV20-1 and TRBJ2-1; D is possibly TRBD2 (6 bases). The CDR3 extends over 14 amino acids. Germline V gene sequence: CDR1 DFQATT, CDR2 SNEGSKA (reference sequence). V shed 3 bases and J shed 0 bases, with 9 bases lying between them. CDR3 in DNA: TGCAGTGCTAGTGGGGGGAACTCCTACAATGAGCAGTTCTTC. It translates to CSASGGNSYNEQFF.

This clonotype was picked up one time. J is TRBJ1-6 and V is TRBV6-5; 9 bases are a match to TRBD1. The germline gives CDR1 MNHEY, CDR2 SVGAGI. CDR3 size: 14 residues. With V trimmed by 6 bases and J by 10 bases, 7 bases remained unmatched. Here the CDR3 DNA reads TGTGCCAGCAGAACGGACAGGGGTAGGTCACCCCTCCACTTT. Its translation is CASRTDRGRSPLHF.

In its sample, this clonotype was seen many times. The genes are TRBV7-9 and TRBJ1-6; D ambiguous. Germline V gene data show CDR1 as SEHNR and CDR2 as FQNEAQ (reference sequence). The length of the CDR3 is 12 residues. V was shortened by 4 bases and J by 8 bases, with 6 bases between the two germline ends. The CDR3 loop reads CASSSRHSPLHF. In nucleotides, the CDR3 is TGTGCCAGCAGCTCCCGCCATTCACCCCTCCACTTT.

In this sample, this clonotype turned up a few times. The chain links TRBV6-2 or TRBV6-3 to TRBJ2-3; D remains ambiguous. With 6 bases removed from V and 9 bases from J, the gap between germline ends came to 13 bases. The CDR3 totals 12 residues. Per germline, CDR1 MNHEY and CDR2 SVGEGT. The CDR3 here is CASRGDSRTQYF. The CDR3 DNA reads TGTGCCAGCAGAGGTGATAGTCGGACGCAGTATTTT.

This clonotype was seen ten or more times. The chain recombines TRBV4-2 with TRBJ2-5, with 8 bases lining up with TRBD2. CDR1 and CDR2 from the germline V gene are LGHNA and YNFKEQ. V lost 8 bases and J lost 1; bases outside the gene matches: 15. The CDR3 totals 17 residues. The CDR3 DNA reads as TGTGCCAGCCGCATGGTATCAGGGCGGGGGGCCCAAGAGACCCAGTACTTC. Translating it yields CASRMVSGRGAQETQYF.

This sequence joins TRBV27 and TRBJ1-2; the match to TRBD1 covers 7 bases. Germline V gene lookup returns CDR1 MNHEY and CDR2 SMNVEV (reference sequence). The V and J ends lost 3 bases and 8 bases, in that order; junction bases with no gene match: 6. The CDR3 runs to 13 residues. CDR3 in amino acids: CASSFKTGIGYTF. CDR3 DNA: TGTGCCAGCAGTTTTAAGACAGGGATAGGCTACACCTTC.

This clonotype has just a few counts. The V and J genes are TRBV28 and TRBJ2-7, with D maybe TRBD1 (5 bases). V lost 6 bases to trimming and J lost 2 bases, with 11 bases between them. Germline V lookup: CDR1 MDHEN, CDR2 SYDVKM. CDR3 length: 13 amino acids. The CDR3 coding sequence is TGTGCCAGCAGGGTCGGCAGGGCCTACGAGCAGTACTTC. Translated, it gives CASRVGRAYEQYF.

This clonotype appeared many times. The chain has TRBV27 and TRBJ2-1; the D is unclear. Germline lookup yields CDR1 MNHEY and CDR2 SMNVEV (reference sequence). Trimming left V 2 bases short and J 0 bases short, with 11 bases between. The CDR3 has 16 amino acids. CDR3 residues: CASSLQAISSYNEQFF. The CDR3 DNA follows: TGTGCCAGCAGTTTACAGGCGATCTCCTCCTACAATGAGCAGTTCTTC.

This rearrangement joins TRBV7-9 to TRBJ2-5; D gene ambiguous. The CDR3 sequence is 16 residues long. Trimming removed 4 bases from V and 4 bases from J, with 19 bases in between. CDR1 is SEHNR and CDR2 is FQNEAQ in the germline V gene (reference sequence). CDR3 region: CASSSRRTVVRETQYF. DNA of the CDR3: TGTGCCAGCAGCTCCCGCCGGACCGTGGTACGAGAGACCCAGTACTTC.